This T cell receptor (beta chain) emerged from a study of blood T cell repertoires in COVID-19 (dated by TCRdb to 2020 to 2022). Looking at the study overall: The collaborator samples originated in the United States, Italy and Spain and spanned the acute and convalescent phases of COVID-19. The material from the prospective study consisted of cDNA or gDNA derived from T cells, B-cell-depleted T cells, or PBMCs. Deeply sampled blood TCRbeta repertoires from subjects exposed to, actively infected with, or recovered from COVID-19 were included in the dataset. A freely available public database, intended as a resource for researchers studying the immune response to SARS-CoV-2, is where the repertoires were released. The samples were drawn from the first 160 participants of the ongoing ImmuneRACE study and from about 1,200 subjects provided by 6 global collaborators. Nearly every sample came with metadata listing a de-identified subject ID, COVID-19 status, age in years and sex. Where HLA class I and class II types were available, the types were taken from metadata supplied by the sample provider, not from assay-based typing.

TCRbeta CDR3 regions were amplified from genomic DNA using the immunoSEQ Assay, a bias-controlled multiplex PCR. The original methods were these. Within the assay, amplification of reference gene primers was used to estimate how many nucleated cells each sample contained. Sequence reads were collapsed and filtered to measure the absolute abundance of every unique TCRbeta CDR3 rearrangement. Productive Simpson clonality was computed per sample as the square root of Simpson's diversity index over productive rearrangements. The source is immuneACCESS, and TCRdb retained only in-frame sequences with V and J called. Part of the clones is not carried over; for the studies checked, unresolved V genes explain less than half of this, and the remainder is unexplained. Clone size and V and J calls were adopted from that table, with D and trimming inferred from the DNA. This sample holds around 480,000 clones; around 90% were observed only once. The ten most abundant clones make up 0.7% of the sample.

For this clone: What antigen it recognizes has not been identified. No base-level quality is on record; no much larger clone is a single base apart.

Participants in the prospective study were aged about 18 to 89 years, lived in over 20 United States geographic areas, and enrolled through a virtual design. To assign participants to cohorts, the prospective study relied on clinical history that participants themselves reported in a screening survey and a study questionnaire. Recovered participants in ImmuneRACE Cohort 3 were defined as having two consecutive negative NP/OP PCR tests, clearance from a healthcare professional, or resolution of symptoms. Mobile phlebotomists in the prospective study collected whole blood, serum and a nasopharyngeal or oropharyngeal swab from every participant. Participants in the prospective study had the option to provide additional blood draws and questionnaires over a roughly 2-month period. Before DNA extraction, blood samples from the prospective study were shipped at room temperature or frozen. V gives up 6 bases and J gives up 3 bases, and the segment between their germline ends measures 14 bases. From a lookup of the germline V gene (reference sequence), CDR1 and CDR2 are LNHNV and YYDKDF. The CDR3 runs 14 amino acids, cysteine and phenylalanine included. Solely the CDR3 DNA is kept, with 42 bases framed from the first base.

Findings and caveats that apply to the study as a whole: How much clinical and demographic metadata was included differed by source and by participant, and the metadata was provided uncurated.

Recombination linked TRBV15 to TRBJ1-2; the D gene is unclear. This receptor was taken from a woman between 18 and 29 years old who had recovered from COVID-19. Sequences were obtained from PBMCs or T cells enriched from blood (not recorded which). This receptor has the CDR3 CATRPTGDHYGYTF. The sequenced DNA: TGTGCCACCAGACCAACCGGGGATCACTATGGCTACACCTTC.